This T cell receptor beta chain was profiled in a study of blood T cell repertoires in COVID-19. In the study overall: Material from acute and convalescent COVID-19 was sourced from the United States, Italy and Spain. Sources were T cells, B-cell-depleted T cells, or PBMCs; the material itself was cDNA or gDNA.

The CDR3 is 14 residues long. The V and J ends lost 5 bases and 2 bases respectively, with 12 bases between them. The germline gives CDR1 SEHNR, CDR2 FQNEAQ (reference sequence). In the source study's methods: Reference gene primer amplification gave estimated nucleated cell counts. Libraries were prepared by immunoSEQ multiplex PCR; TCRdb keeps only in-frame clonotypes and omits some of them. Clone size and the V and J calls come from that table; the DNA yielded D and trimming. The sample holds tens of thousands of clones, around 86% seen once. This clone occurred once. Material for sequencing was peripheral blood. This chain uses TRBV7-9 with TRBJ1-2, with D unresolved. The receptor was derived from a man aged 55-75 years with acute or convalescent COVID-19. Written as DNA, the CDR3 is TGTGCCAGCAGCCCCGGGGAGGAAAACTATGGCTACACCTTC. Encoded protein: CASSPGEENYGYTF.